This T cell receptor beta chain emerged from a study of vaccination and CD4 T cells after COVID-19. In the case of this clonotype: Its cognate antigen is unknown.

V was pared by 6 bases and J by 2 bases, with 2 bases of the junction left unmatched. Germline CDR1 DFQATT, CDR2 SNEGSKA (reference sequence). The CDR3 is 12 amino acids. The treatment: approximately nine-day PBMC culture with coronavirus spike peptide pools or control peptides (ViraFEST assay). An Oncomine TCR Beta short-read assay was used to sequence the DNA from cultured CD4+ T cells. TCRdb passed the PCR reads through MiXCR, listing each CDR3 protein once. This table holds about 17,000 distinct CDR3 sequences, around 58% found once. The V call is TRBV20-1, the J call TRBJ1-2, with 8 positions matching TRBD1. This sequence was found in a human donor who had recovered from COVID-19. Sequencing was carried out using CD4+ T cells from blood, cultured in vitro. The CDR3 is CSARTGNYGYTF. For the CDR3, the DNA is TGCAGTGCCCGGACAGGGAACTATGGCTACACCTTC.